The rows below give T cell receptor beta chains drawn from one sample of a study of regulatory T cells in long-lasting Graves disease. MiXCR, applied by TCRdb to the multiplex PCR reads, yields one record per CDR3 protein. The profile covers 350,000 to 400,000 distinct CDR3 sequences, with 15% to 19% appearing a single time and approximately 21% taken by the ten largest. This specimen consisted of peripheral blood mononuclear cells (PBMCs), obtained at new diagnosis, from a patient treated with antithyroid drugs. Receptors originate from a female donor with Graves disease. Each CDR3 is given with its conserved first and last residue. The D gene is left open where the match is weak. Size is stated for part of the rows, as once, few or many counts, or as a class when the clone is expanded.

j_gene,d_gene,v_gene,abundance,CDR3nt,CDR3aa
TRBJ2-5,.,TRBV28,few,TGTGCCAGCAGTTCCTTCCCCCGAGGAGGTCCAGAGGGGGACCAGTACTTC,CASSSFPRGGPEGDQYF
TRBJ2-5,TRBD1,TRBV28,many,TGTGCCAGCAGTTTGACAGGGGGCCAGTTAGAGACCCAGTACTTC,CASSLTGGQLETQYF
TRBJ1-5,.,TRBV20-1,few,TGCAGTGCTAGGGGGGACTCGGATCGGGCCCAGCATTTT,CSARGDSDRAQHF
TRBJ1-5,TRBD1,TRBV15,many,TGTGCCACCAGCTCTCGTGGGGGGTACAGGGGGGATCGGCCCCAGCATTTT,CATSSRGGYRGDRPQHF
TRBJ1-4,.,TRBV12-3/TRBV12-4,many,TGTGCCAGCAGTTTTTCGGGGGAGGGGGGCGCAGGAAAACTGTTTTTT,CASSFSGEGGAGKLFF
TRBJ1-2,TRBD1,TRBV7-2,many,TGCGCCAGCAGCCAAGAACCAGGGGGACAGATTAACTATGGCTACACCTTC,CASSQEPGGQINYGYTF
TRBJ2-2,TRBD2,TRBV20-1,many,TGCAGTGCTAGGGGACTAGCGGCAACCGGGGAGCTGTTTTTT,CSARGLAATGELFF
TRBJ2-7,.,TRBV6-2/TRBV6-3,many,TGTGCCAGCAGTTACTCGTCTCCCGAGCAGTACTTC,CASSYSSPEQYF
TRBJ2-1,TRBD1,TRBV6-5,many,TGTGCCAGCAGTTATTGGGCAGGGGGTCGCGGTGAGCAGTTCTTC,CASSYWAGGRGEQFF
TRBJ2-2,.,TRBV2,few,TGTGCCAGCACCGCCACCGGAGCCGGGGAGCTGTTTTTT,CASTATGAGELFF
TRBJ1-1,.,TRBV18,.,TGTGCCAGCTCACCAGACTTAGGATACACTGAAGCTTTCTTT,CASSPDLGYTEAFF
TRBJ2-3,TRBD2,TRBV7-9,many,TGTGCCAGCAGCCCCGAACGACTAGCGGCGACCACAGATACGCAGTATTTT,CASSPERLAATTDTQYF
TRBJ1-2,TRBD1,TRBV24-1,.,TGTGCCACCAGTGATCCGACAGGGAAAGATGGCTACACCTTC,CATSDPTGKDGYTF
TRBJ1-2,.,TRBV7-3,.,TGTGCCAGCAGTTCCCGCGAAGGGGGGAATGGCTACACCTTC,CASSSREGGNGYTF
TRBJ1-5,.,TRBV6-1,.,TGTGCCAGCAGTGAGGGCGGGGGCAGACAGCCCCAGCATTTT,CASSEGGGRQPQHF
TRBJ1-3,.,TRBV3-1,many,TGTGCCAGCAGCCCGTCTCAGGGGTATTCTGGAAACACCATATATTTT,CASSPSQGYSGNTIYF
TRBJ2-7,.,TRBV20-1,few,TGCAGTGCTAGAGCCTGGGACCGAGGATCATACGAGCAGTACTTC,CSARAWDRGSYEQYF
TRBJ2-1,TRBD2,TRBV5-1,many,TGCGCCAGCAGCTCACTAGCGGGGGATCTCGCGGAGGCCTACAATGAGCAGTTCTTC,CASSSLAGDLAEAYNEQFF
TRBJ2-3,TRBD2,TRBV9,few,TGTGCCAGCAGCGCGACTAGCGGGTCCTCGGTGGGGGGGGCCACAGATACGCAGTATTTT,CASSATSGSSVGGATDTQYF
TRBJ2-3,.,TRBV6-1,.,TGCGCCAGCAGTGATGGGGCCAACACAGATACGCAGTATTTT,CASSDGANTDTQYF
TRBJ2-1,TRBD2,TRBV28,many,TGTGCCAGCAGTTCTCTCCCGACTAGCGGGAGTGTCGGCGAGCAGTTCTTC,CASSSLPTSGSVGEQFF
TRBJ2-2,TRBD1,TRBV7-9,.,TGTGCCAGCAGCGTTAACAGGGGGCTGCACACCGGGGAGCTGTTTTTT,CASSVNRGLHTGELFF
TRBJ2-2,TRBD1,TRBV30,many,TGTGCCTGGACCCAGGGGGCTGGGGAGCTGTTTTTT,CAWTQGAGELFF
TRBJ2-7,TRBD2,TRBV7-2,many,TGTGCCAGCAGTTCGGGACTAGCGGACTCCTACGAGCAGTACTTC,CASSSGLADSYEQYF
TRBJ1-2,.,TRBV12-3/TRBV12-4,.,TGTGCCAGCAGTTTTCGGGGCGGCGGCTACACCTTC,CASSFRGGGYTF
TRBJ2-3,.,TRBV30,many,TGTGCCTGGAGTATGGTGGGAGTCACAGATACGCAGTATTTT,CAWSMVGVTDTQYF
TRBJ2-2,.,TRBV18,few,TGTGCCAGCTCCCTGACAGCTACGAACACCGGGGAGCTGTTTTTT,CASSLTATNTGELFF
TRBJ2-1,.,TRBV7-8,many,TGTGCCAGCAGCTTTACCTACAGAAACAATGAGCAGTTCTTC,CASSFTYRNNEQFF
TRBJ2-5,TRBD1,TRBV27,.,TGTGCCAGCAGTTTGACAGGGTTCCAAGAGACCCAGTACTTC,CASSLTGFQETQYF
TRBJ2-1,TRBD1,TRBV18,.,TGTGCCAGCTCACCGGACAGGGGGCCCTACAATGAGCAGTTCTTC,CASSPDRGPYNEQFF
TRBJ2-5,TRBD2,TRBV12-3/TRBV12-4,many,TGTGCCAGCAGTTTGGTGGAATCGGGGCTAGCGGGGAGAGAGACCCAGTACTTC,CASSLVESGLAGRETQYF
TRBJ1-2,.,TRBV20-1,once,TGCAGTGCCAAAGACACAAATAACTATGGCTACACCTTC,CSAKDTNNYGYTF
TRBJ2-7,.,TRBV2,many,TGTGCCAGCAGTGTTCAAGTAGTACCCTACGAGCAGTACTTC,CASSVQVVPYEQYF
TRBJ2-1,TRBD1,TRBV30,many,TGTGCCTGGACTTGGACAGGGAGCTCCTACAATGAGCAGTTCTTC,CAWTWTGSSYNEQFF
TRBJ2-7,TRBD1,TRBV7-9,few,TGTGCCAGCAGCTCAGATGGACAGGGGGCTAGGGACGAGCAGTACTTC,CASSSDGQGARDEQYF
TRBJ1-1,.,TRBV12-3/TRBV12-4,many,TGTGCCAGCAGTGGGGACACGATGAACACTGAAGCTTTCTTT,CASSGDTMNTEAFF
TRBJ1-4,.,TRBV12-5,.,TGTGCTAATCCATGGACTTTAGATGAAAAACTGTTTTTT,CANPWTLDEKLFF